The 11 T cell receptor beta chains given below trace back to one sample, sequenced in a study of T cell repertoires in aging, cancer and after chemotherapy. A mixed TRB-A/B primer pool amplified rearranged TRB by multiplex touch-down PCR. TCRdb ran MiXCR on the multiplex PCR reads and lists one entry per CDR3 protein. In the table there are several thousand distinct CDR3 sequences, around 29% of which are singletons. The template was genomic DNA from peripheral blood, not RNA. Sequencing was performed on blood. The receptors here all came from a human donor in good health.

By share, this clonotype counts as medium-sized. V and J are TRBV19 and TRBJ2-5; 7 bases match TRBD1. This CDR3 region has 14 residues. The germline V gene encodes CDR1 LNHDA and CDR2 SQIVND (reference sequence). With V trimmed by 7 bases and J by 4 bases, 9 bases remained unmatched. CDR3 in DNA: TGTGCCAGTACCCTAATAGAGGGGGCAGAGACCCAGTACTTC. This codes for CASTLIEGAETQYF.

This clonotype was seen a few times. The J gene is TRBJ2-7, the V gene TRBV18; possible D gene TRBD2, 6 bases. The CDR3 spans 15 residues. Germline-derived CDR1 and CDR2 are KGHSH and LQKENI. V lost 3 bases to trimming and J lost 4 bases, with 16 bases between them. The CDR3 protein is CASSPRGVSTYEQYF. CDR3 coding DNA: TGTGCCAGCTCACCGCGGGGCGTATCGACATACGAGCAGTACTTC.

The V and J genes are TRBV20-1 and TRBJ2-1, with 7 bases lining up with TRBD2. This CDR3 has 14 residues. Trimming cost V 4 bases and J 4 bases; bases outside gene matches: 7. The germline V gene encodes CDR1 DFQATT and CDR2 SNEGSKA (reference sequence). The CDR3 loop reads CSANSLADYNEQFF. The DNA for the CDR3 is TGCAGTGCTAATAGTCTAGCGGATTACAATGAGCAGTTCTTC.

This clonotype was seen a handful of times. The V and J genes are TRBV28 and TRBJ2-2; TRBD1 might be the D (6 bases). V lost 3 bases and J lost 4, with 15 bases in between. Germline V lookup: CDR1 MDHEN, CDR2 SYDVKM. This CDR3 is 16 amino acids long. CDR3 in DNA: TGTGCCAGCAGTTTTGTCGGGACATTAACCACCGGGGAGCTGTTTTTT. Amino acid sequence: CASSFVGTLTTGELFF.

This clonotype was counted between two and nine times. The chain recombines TRBV19 with TRBJ2-1; D tentatively fits TRBD1 or TRBD2 (5 bases each). The V gene's germline CDR1 is LNHDA and CDR2 SQIVND (reference sequence). CDR3 size: 16 residues. With 3 bases removed from V and 2 bases from J, the gap between germline ends came to 14 bases. The CDR3 spells CASSIFGQGPYNEQFF. The CDR3 nucleotides are TGTGCCAGTAGTATTTTCGGGCAGGGACCCTACAATGAGCAGTTCTTC.

This clonotype is judged medium-sized. The chain combines TRBV19 with TRBJ2-1; 8 positions agree with TRBD2. Germline V gives CDR1 LNHDA, CDR2 SQIVND (reference sequence). The V segment lost 6 bases and the J segment 2 bases; nucleotides outside the gene matches: 6. The CDR3 is made up of 15 amino acids. The CDR3 bases are TGTGCCAGTAGCCAAACTAGCGGTACCTACAATGAGCAGTTCTTC. Translated, it gives CASSQTSGTYNEQFF. Drawing the rest from reference TRBV19 and TRBJ2-1, the complete variable domain is DGGITQSPKYLFRKEGQNVTLSCEQNLNHDAMYWYRQDPGQGLRLIYYSQIVNDFQKGDIAEGYSVSREKKESFPLTVTSAQKNPTAFYLCASSQTSGTYNEQFFGPGTRLTVL.

This clonotype has only a few counts. The J gene is TRBJ2-6, the V gene TRBV7-2, with 8 nucleotides matching TRBD2. The junction had 5 bases not matched to a gene; V was cut back by 4 bases and J by 0 bases. The CDR3 contains 17 residues. Germline values: CDR1 SGHTA, CDR2 FQGNSA. In nucleotides, the CDR3 is TGTGCCAGCAGCTCGTCTAGCGGGTCCTCTGGGGCCAACGTCCTGACTTTC. Encoded protein: CASSSSSGSSGANVLTF.

This chain connects TRBV4-2 to TRBJ2-3; D call uncertain. This CDR3 comprises 15 residues. Trimming left V 0 bases short and J 0 bases short, with 7 bases between. CDR1 and CDR2 (germline): LGHNA, YNFKEQ. The CDR3, as DNA: TGTGCCAGCAGCCAAGATCCGGTGAGCACAGATACGCAGTATTTT. It specifies CASSQDPVSTDTQYF.

The rearrangement links TRBV6-1 to TRBJ1-3, with 8 bases aligning to TRBD1. V shed 3 bases, J shed 9 bases, and the junction held 4 bases outside the gene matches. Germline assignment: CDR1 MNHNS and CDR2 SASEGT. The CDR3 is made up of 13 amino acids. In DNA form, the CDR3 reads TGTGCCAGCAGTGAGGACAGGGCCTTCACCATATATTTT. Encoded protein: CASSEDRAFTIYF.

In its sample, this clonotype was seen a few times. V gene TRBV4-2 combines with J gene TRBJ2-2; possibly TRBD1 for D (6 bases). V lost 5 bases, J lost 4 bases, and 11 bases lay in between. Germline loops: CDR1 LGHNA, CDR2 YNFKEQ. The CDR3 is 14 amino acids. CDR3 residues: CASSNGQTTGELFF. CDR3 bases: TGTGCCAGCAGCAATGGACAGACCACCGGGGAGCTGTTTTTT.

This clonotype was counted between two and nine times. The chain couples TRBV5-4 to TRBJ2-3, with 8 nucleotides matching TRBD2. J was trimmed by 5 bases and V by 2 bases; bases with no gene match: 10. CDR1 is SGHNT, CDR2 YYREEE, per germline (reference sequence). CDR3 length: 16 amino acids. CDR3 in DNA: TGTGCCAGCAGCTTCGGAGGGACTAGTCTATTAGATACGCAGTATTTT. Protein product: CASSFGGTSLLDTQYF.